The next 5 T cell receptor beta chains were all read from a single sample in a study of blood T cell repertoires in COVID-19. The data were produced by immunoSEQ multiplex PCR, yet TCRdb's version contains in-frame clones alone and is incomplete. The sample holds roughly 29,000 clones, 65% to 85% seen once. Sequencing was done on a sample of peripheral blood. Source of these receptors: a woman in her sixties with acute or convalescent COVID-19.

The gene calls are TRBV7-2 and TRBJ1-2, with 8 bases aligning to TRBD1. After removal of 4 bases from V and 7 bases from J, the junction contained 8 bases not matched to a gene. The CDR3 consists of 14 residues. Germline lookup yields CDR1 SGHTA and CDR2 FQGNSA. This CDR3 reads CASSSAPGGAGYTF. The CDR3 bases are TGTGCCAGCAGCTCCGCCCCAGGGGGCGCTGGCTACACCTTC.

The CDR3, as DNA: TGCGCCAGCAGCCCTGGCGGGCGATTGAACACTGAAGCTTTCTTT. This gives the protein CASSPGGRLNTEAFF. The chain is built from TRBV5-1 and TRBJ1-1; D is uncertain. This CDR3 has 15 amino acids. From germline, CDR1 is SGHRS and CDR2 YFSETQ. V shed 4 bases and J shed 0 bases, with 13 bases lying between them.

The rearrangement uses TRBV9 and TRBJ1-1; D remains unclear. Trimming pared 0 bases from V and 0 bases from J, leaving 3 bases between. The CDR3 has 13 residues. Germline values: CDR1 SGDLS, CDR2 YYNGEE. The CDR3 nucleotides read TGTGCCAGCAGCGTAGCAATGAACACTGAAGCTTTCTTT. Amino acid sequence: CASSVAMNTEAFF.

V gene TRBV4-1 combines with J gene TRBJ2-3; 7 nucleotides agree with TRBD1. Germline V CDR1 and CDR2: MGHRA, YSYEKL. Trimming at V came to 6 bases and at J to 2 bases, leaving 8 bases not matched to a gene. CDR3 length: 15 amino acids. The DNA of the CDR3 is TGCGCCAGCAGACACTGGGACAGCCCCACAGATACGCAGTATTTT. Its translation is CASRHWDSPTDTQYF.

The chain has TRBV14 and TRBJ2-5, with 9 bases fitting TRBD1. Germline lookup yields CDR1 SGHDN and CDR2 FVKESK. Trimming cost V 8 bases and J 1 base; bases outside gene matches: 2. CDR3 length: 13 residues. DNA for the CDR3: TGTGCCAGCCGGACAGGGGCCCAAGAGACCCAGTACTTC. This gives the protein CASRTGAQETQYF.